This entry is about one T cell receptor (beta chain). This CDR3 region has 13 residues. V lost 10 bases and J lost 4, with 16 bases in between. CDR1 and CDR2 (germline): MNHEY, SMNVEV (reference sequence). This entry is derived from a study of shared clonotypes between healthy human individuals. Profiled with immunoSEQ multiplex PCR; TCRdb holds only in-frame clones, not every one. This table has about 2.4 million clones, under 95% appearing once. There were only Caucasian adults among the donors, and all lived in Nashville, Tennessee. The chain links TRBV27 to TRBJ1-2; D may be TRBD1 (5 bases). This clonotype was sampled from a man aged 18 to 29 in good health. Some clones in this sample may be carry-over from other donors' samples. Sequenced input: naive CD4+ T cells from PBMCs. The subset: CD45RA+ positively selected. The CDR3: CATLGRNSYGYTF. CDR3 bases: TGTGCCACCCTGGGACGGAACTCCTATGGCTACACCTTC.